This T cell receptor (beta chain) was retrieved from a study of cytomegalovirus exposure and HLA in healthy donors. Study as a whole: An analysis done earlier identified some 120 million unique TCR beta sequences from about 179 million T cells.

Study-wide results and caveats: A later analysis linked a missense variant in DCLRE1C to the trimming of TCR beta V and J genes. What a later analysis reportedly showed was that an Asian-associated ancestry cluster had fewer N-insertions than the approximately 700-donor mean.

Details on this clone: Its antigen remains unknown.

CDR3 length: 14 amino acids. Trimming removed 0 bases from V and 2 bases from J, with 9 bases in between. Germline CDR1 reads SGHRS; CDR2 reads YFSETQ. PCR used 60 Vbeta primers and 13 Jbeta primers. Generated by immunoSEQ multiplex PCR, the TCRdb table keeps only in-frame clones and is missing some. The data hold 90,000 to 100,000 clones, with over 65% observed a single time. This clonotype was obtained from a woman aged 55-70 years in good health and CMV-seronegative. The sequencing sample was made of PBMCs. V gene TRBV5-1 combines with J gene TRBJ2-7, with a weak D call TRBD1 (6 bases). The CDR3 sequence is CASSLAGTTYEQYF. CDR3 nucleotides: TGCGCCAGCAGCTTGGCCGGGACAACCTACGAGCAGTACTTC.